These 26 T cell receptor beta chains were sequenced from one sample in a study of cytomegalovirus exposure and HLA in healthy donors. Primers: 60 Vbeta forward and 13 Jbeta reverse. Sequencing was performed with immunoSEQ multiplex PCR; in TCRdb, only in-frame clones are kept and a portion is missing. The sample contains 85,000 to 130,000 clones, approximately 79% of which appear only once. Sequencing was carried out using PBMCs. The receptors shown here come from a man aged 55 to 70 in good health and CMV-seropositive.

This chain links TRBV5-1 with TRBJ2-7; TRBD1 matches 9 bases. CDR3 length equals 15 residues. Germline CDR1 SGHRS, CDR2 YFSETQ. Unmatched junction bases numbered 4, after V lost 0 bases and J lost 3 bases. DNA for the CDR3: TGCGCCAGCAGCTTGGGGGACAGGGAGGGCTACGAGCAGTACTTC. It translates to CASSLGDREGYEQYF.

About this clone itself: This sample includes further DNA sequences coding for the same CDR3. This chain connects TRBV27 to TRBJ1-5; tentatively, D is TRBD1 (5 bases). This CDR3 spans 12 amino acids. Germline values: CDR1 MNHEY, CDR2 SMNVEV (reference sequence). V lost 2 bases, J lost 6 bases, and 5 bases lay in between. CDR3 DNA sequence: TGTGCCAGCAGTTTAAGGGGTCAGCCCCAGCATTTT. This encodes CASSLRGQPQHF.

This sequence joins TRBV5-1 and TRBJ1-1; D is possibly TRBD1 (6 bases). Trimming removed 4 bases at V and 6 bases at J, with 13 bases between. Germline CDR1 SGHRS, CDR2 YFSETQ. This CDR3 spans 13 amino acids. In nucleotides, the CDR3 is TGCGCCAGCAGCCAACAGGGTGTGGCTGAAGCTTTCTTT. This gives the protein CASSQQGVAEAFF.

The V and J genes are TRBV7-2 and TRBJ2-1; TRBD2 might be the D (6 bases). Germline loops: CDR1 SGHTA, CDR2 FQGNSA. Trimming took off 1 base at V and 12 bases at J, with 16 bases between the two ends. The CDR3 extends over 14 amino acids. The CDR3 DNA sequence: TGTGCCAGCAGCTTAGTAACCGGGAGCGAAAGGCAGTTCTTC. It yields the protein CASSLVTGSERQFF.

The rearrangement links TRBV5-1 to TRBJ2-2; D is uncertain. The V gene's germline CDR1 is SGHRS and CDR2 YFSETQ. The CDR3 contains 13 residues. The ends were cut back, 0 bases at V and 6 bases at J, with 6 bases in the middle. The CDR3 nucleotides read TGCGCCAGCAGCTTGGGGAGTGCCGGGGAGCTGTTTTTT. Translating it yields CASSLGSAGELFF.

This clone was seen only a few times. The J gene is TRBJ2-7, the V gene TRBV7-8; 7 nucleotides align to TRBD2. The J segment lost 2 bases and the V segment lost 6 bases, leaving 7 bases of the junction unmatched. The CDR3 is made up of 14 amino acids. The germline gives CDR1 SGHVS, CDR2 FQNEAQ. The CDR3 loop is CASRPTGGTYEQYF. The CDR3 DNA reads as TGTGCCAGCAGGCCCACGGGGGGAACCTACGAGCAGTACTTC.

V usage is TRBV7-9 and J usage is TRBJ2-1; no definite D call. V was clipped by 0 bases and J by 4 bases, with 4 bases between them. The CDR3 sequence is 13 residues long. Germline assignment: CDR1 SEHNR and CDR2 FQNEAQ (reference sequence). CDR3: CASSLALYNEQFF. CDR3 in DNA: TGTGCCAGCAGCTTAGCCCTTTACAATGAGCAGTTCTTC.

This clone was detected only once. V and J are TRBV14 and TRBJ2-2, with a weak D call TRBD2 (5 bases). The CDR3 is 17 amino acids. The V gene's germline CDR1 is SGHDN and CDR2 FVKESK. V was trimmed by 0 bases and J by 4 bases, leaving 15 bases between them. CDR3 DNA sequence: TGTGCCAGCAGCCAAGACCTGACCCCGGCGGGCACCGGGGAGCTGTTTTTT. As protein: CASSQDLTPAGTGELFF.

This chain links TRBV6-5 with TRBJ2-5; TRBD2 matches 7 bases. V was clipped by 6 bases and J by 5 bases; unmatched bases: 3. The germline gives CDR1 MNHEY, CDR2 SVGAGI. CDR3 size: 12 residues. The DNA of the CDR3 is TGTGCCAGCAGGGGAGGGAGCGAGACCCAGTACTTC. Protein: CASRGGSETQYF.

The chain recombines TRBV25-1 with TRBJ1-5; TRBD1 might be the D (6 bases). The CDR3 contains 16 residues. The germline V gene encodes CDR1 MGHDK and CDR2 SYGVNS. The V gene lost 1 base and the J gene lost 5 bases, with 15 bases spanning the gap. The CDR3 sequence is CASSESADSPHQPQHF. The DNA for the CDR3 is TGTGCCAGCAGTGAATCAGCGGACAGCCCCCATCAGCCCCAGCATTTT.

V gene TRBV2 combines with J gene TRBJ1-2; TRBD1 matches at 9 bases. CDR1 is SNHLY, CDR2 FYNNEI, per germline. V dropped 5 bases and J dropped 2; count of bases not matched to a gene: 6. The CDR3 runs 15 residues. The CDR3 DNA reads TGTGCCAGCAGTTACACGGACAGGGGAAACTATGGCTACACCTTC. Translated, it gives CASSYTDRGNYGYTF.

This chain uses TRBV2 with TRBJ2-7; 7 bases align to TRBD1. Germline V gene data show CDR1 as SNHLY and CDR2 as FYNNEI. The ends lost 4 bases at V and 3 bases at J; junction bases unmatched: 6. There are 14 residues in the CDR3. CDR3 DNA: TGTGCCAGCAGTGGACAGGGTCCTTTCTACGAGCAGTACTTC. It codes for CASSGQGPFYEQYF.

This chain uses TRBV5-1 with TRBJ1-1; tentatively, D is TRBD1 (6 bases). CDR3 length: 14 amino acids. V lost 4 bases, J lost 0 bases, and 10 bases lay in between. CDR1 and CDR2 (germline): SGHRS, YFSETQ. In DNA, the CDR3 is TGCGCCAGCAGCACGACAGGCATGAACACTGAAGCTTTCTTT. Translated, it gives CASSTTGMNTEAFF.

The chain employs TRBV20-1 and TRBJ2-7, with D unclear. The germline CDR1 and CDR2 sequences are DFQATT and SNEGSKA (reference sequence). V was pared by 3 bases and J by 7 bases, with 10 bases between. The CDR3 spans 11 residues. The CDR3 nucleotides are TGCAGTGCTAGTAATCCCCTAGAGCAGTACTTC. This translates into CSASNPLEQYF.

The V and J genes are TRBV2 and TRBJ1-6; the D gene is possibly TRBD1 (5 bases). V was cut by 2 bases and J by 14 bases, with 16 bases left in between. Germline V lookup: CDR1 SNHLY, CDR2 FYNNEI. The CDR3 runs 14 residues. The CDR3 DNA sequence: TGTGCCAGCAGTGAATCGGGAGGGAGAGGGGCCCTCCACTTT. Encoded protein: CASSESGGRGALHF.

The chain joins TRBV18 to TRBJ2-5; 11 positions agree with TRBD1. J lost 11 bases, V lost 0 bases, and 8 bases had no gene match. The length of the CDR3 is 15 residues. From germline, CDR1 is KGHSH and CDR2 LQKENI. DNA of the CDR3: TGTGCCAGCTCACCACCCGGGACAGGGGGTGGTGAGCAGTACTTC. Amino acids: CASSPPGTGGGEQYF.

Only one count was recorded for this clone. V and J are TRBV5-1 and TRBJ1-1, with TRBD1 matching 7 bases. Per the germline V gene, CDR1 is SGHRS and CDR2 is YFSETQ. There are 15 residues in the CDR3. V lost 0 bases and J lost 1; bases outside the gene matches: 3. The CDR3 loop is CASSLAGQSNTEAFF. CDR3 nucleotides: TGCGCCAGCAGCTTGGCGGGACAGTCGAACACTGAAGCTTTCTTT.

The chain uses TRBV27 and TRBJ1-1; weak D call: TRBD1 (5 bases). CDR1 and CDR2 from the germline V gene are MNHEY and SMNVEV (reference sequence). CDR3 length: 14 residues. The V end was cut by 8 bases, the J end by 2 bases, with 15 bases between. CDR3 nucleotide sequence: TGTGCCAGCTGCCGAGGAGGGGTTAACACTGAAGCTTTCTTT. It yields the protein CASCRGGVNTEAFF.

The chain has TRBV6-5 and TRBJ1-6; TRBD1 might be the D (5 bases). Deletions cut 7 bases from V and 5 bases from J, with 9 bases between. There are 13 residues in the CDR3. Per germline, CDR1 MNHEY and CDR2 SVGAGI. The CDR3 DNA is TGTGCCAGCAACGGCAGGGATAATTCACCCCTCCACTTT. Translated, it gives CASNGRDNSPLHF.

The chain joins TRBV6-5 to TRBJ2-5; tentative D call: TRBD1 (6 bases). Looked up from germline, CDR1 is MNHEY and CDR2 is SVGAGI. The length of the CDR3 is 13 residues. Trimming took off 10 bases at V and 0 bases at J, with 12 bases between the two ends. The CDR3 protein is CATTRTDQETQYF. CDR3 nucleotides: TGTGCCACCACACGGACAGACCAAGAGACCCAGTACTTC.

V is TRBV2 and J is TRBJ2-2; 7 nucleotides match TRBD2. Germline CDR1 reads SNHLY; CDR2 reads FYNNEI. Trimming removed 7 bases from V and 4 bases from J; junction bases left unmatched: 15. The CDR3 totals 17 residues. The chain's CDR3 is CASNLRGAGEFTGELFF. CDR3 bases: TGTGCCAGCAACCTCAGAGGGGCGGGGGAGTTCACCGGGGAGCTGTTTTTT.

The chain employs TRBV6-5 and TRBJ2-7; TRBD1 aligns across 8 bases. V lost 0 bases, J lost 1 base, and 2 bases stayed unmatched. The CDR3 has 15 residues. Germline loops: CDR1 MNHEY, CDR2 SVGAGI. CDR3 coding DNA: TGTGCCAGCAGTTACTCAGGGGACAGGTCCTACGAGCAGTACTTC. Translation: CASSYSGDRSYEQYF.

The chain has TRBV28 and TRBJ1-5, with a possible D match to TRBD1 (5 bases). The germline V gene encodes CDR1 MDHEN and CDR2 SYDVKM. The CDR3 runs to 16 residues. The V end was cut by 5 bases, the J end by 0 bases, with 14 bases between. DNA for the CDR3: TGTGCCAGCAGTCCCCCCAGGGATTATAGCAATCAGCCCCAGCATTTT. Protein sequence: CASSPPRDYSNQPQHF.

This clone was observed a few times. V gene TRBV28 combines with J gene TRBJ2-1, with 8 positions matching TRBD1. CDR3 length: 18 amino acids. CDR1 is MDHEN and CDR2 is SYDVKM in the germline V gene. Trimming removed 5 bases from V and 4 bases from J; junction bases left unmatched: 16. CDR3 DNA sequence: TGTGCCAGCAGTGCCAGGGACAGGTTACTTGCGGGTTACAATGAGCAGTTCTTC. It specifies CASSARDRLLAGYNEQFF.

The chain has TRBV7-8 and TRBJ2-7; the D gene is possibly TRBD2 (5 bases). Trimming removed 1 base from V and 6 bases from J, with 13 bases in between. Germline V gene data show CDR1 as SGHVS and CDR2 as FQNEAQ. The CDR3 spans 14 residues. The CDR3 reads CASSLGRLALEQYF. For the CDR3, the DNA is TGTGCCAGCAGCTTAGGCAGGCTAGCTCTCGAGCAGTACTTC.

The chain carries TRBV4-1 and TRBJ2-3; unclear D gene. The CDR3 runs 13 residues. Germline V gene data show CDR1 as MGHRA and CDR2 as YSYEKL. V lost 4 bases and J 1 base, leaving 6 bases between the germline ends. The CDR3 region has the DNA TGCGCCAGCAGCCCCCTCGGCACAGATACGCAGTATTTT. This sequence encodes CASSPLGTDTQYF.